Sequencing of this T cell receptor beta chain was carried out in a study of T cell repertoires in aging, cancer and after chemotherapy. Study context: The full dataset contained 9.1 million or so TCR reads. General study findings and limits: Median generation probability rose over the chemotherapy interval in each cancer cohort, suggesting rebound thymic output.

V was shortened by 2 bases and J by 4 bases, with 12 bases between the two germline ends. The CDR3 is made up of 14 amino acids. This clonotype was counted between two and nine times. Its matching antigen is unknown. Peripheral blood genomic DNA, not sorted cells or RNA, was the template. TRB rearrangements spanning V, D and J were amplified using mixed TRB-A/B primers. TCRdb analysed the multiplex PCR reads with MiXCR anew, one entry per CDR3 protein. The data show around 9,000 distinct CDR3 sequences, over 30% seen once. Sequencing input: blood. The chain has TRBV12-3 or TRBV12-4 and TRBJ2-7; tentative D call: TRBD1 (6 bases). The TCR sequence derives from a human donor in good health. CDR3 loop: CASSLWGHSYEQYF. Written as DNA, the CDR3 is TGTGCCAGCAGTTTATGGGGGCACTCATACGAGCAGTACTTC.